There are many counts of the clone carrying this TCR beta chain. The target antigen is unknown. The entry originates in a study of spatial heterogeneity in lung cancer. TCRdb recomputed calls from the 5' RACE reads with MiXCR, one row per CDR3 protein. The data show over 10,000 distinct CDR3 sequences, with under 6.5% seen just once and around 33% held by the top ten. Time point indicated: sample taken at primary tumor resection. Study-level points and caveats: For expanded intratumoral alpha and beta TCRs, counts tracked tumor mutation counts.

CDR1 DFQATT and CDR2 SNEGSKA come from the germline V gene (reference sequence). Deletions cut 0 bases from V and 3 bases from J, with 9 bases between. CDR3 size: 14 residues. The sample was lung tumor tissue, taken at surgery. The sequence came from a male donor with early-stage non-small cell lung cancer. This chain joins TRBV20-1 and TRBJ1-5, with D possibly TRBD1 on 5 matching bases. CDR3 DNA sequence: TGCAGTGCTAGAGACACAGGAAACAATCAGCCCCAGCATTTT. Its protein is CSARDTGNNQPQHF.